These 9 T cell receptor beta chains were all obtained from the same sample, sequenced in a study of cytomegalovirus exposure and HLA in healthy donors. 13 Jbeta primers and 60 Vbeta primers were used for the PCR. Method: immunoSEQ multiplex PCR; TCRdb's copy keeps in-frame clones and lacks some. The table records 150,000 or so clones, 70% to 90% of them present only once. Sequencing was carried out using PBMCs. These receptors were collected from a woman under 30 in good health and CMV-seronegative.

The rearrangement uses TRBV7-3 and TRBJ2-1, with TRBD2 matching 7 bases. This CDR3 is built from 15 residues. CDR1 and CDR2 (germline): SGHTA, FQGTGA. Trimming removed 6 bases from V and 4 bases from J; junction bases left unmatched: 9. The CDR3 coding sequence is TGTGCCAGCAGTCCCGGGCTAGCGGTGTACAATGAGCAGTTCTTC. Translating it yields CASSPGLAVYNEQFF.

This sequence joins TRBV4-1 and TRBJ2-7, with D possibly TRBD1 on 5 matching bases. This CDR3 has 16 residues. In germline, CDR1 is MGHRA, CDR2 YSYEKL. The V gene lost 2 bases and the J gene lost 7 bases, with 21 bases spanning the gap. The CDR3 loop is CASSQWGLIAPNEQYF. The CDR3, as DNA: TGCGCCAGCAGCCAATGGGGCCTTATTGCCCCTAATGAGCAGTACTTC.

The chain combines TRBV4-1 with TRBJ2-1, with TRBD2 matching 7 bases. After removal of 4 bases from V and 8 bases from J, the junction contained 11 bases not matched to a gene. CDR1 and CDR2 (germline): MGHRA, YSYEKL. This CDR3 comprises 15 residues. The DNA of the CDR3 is TGCGCCAGCAGCCCCCAGGCGGGAGTGGGCGATGAGCAGTTCTTC. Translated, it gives CASSPQAGVGDEQFF.

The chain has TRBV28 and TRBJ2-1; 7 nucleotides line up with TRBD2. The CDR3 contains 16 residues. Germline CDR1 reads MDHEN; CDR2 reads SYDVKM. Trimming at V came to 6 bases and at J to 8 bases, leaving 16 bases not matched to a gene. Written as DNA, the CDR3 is TGTGCCAGCAGCCCCTTAGGGGCGGGAGAGAGGGATGAGCAGTTCTTC. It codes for CASSPLGAGERDEQFF. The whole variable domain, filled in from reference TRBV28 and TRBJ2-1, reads DVKVTQSSRYLVKRTGEKVFLECVQDMDHENMFWYRQDPGLGLRLIYFSYDVKMKEKGDIPEGYSVSREKKERFSLILESASTNQTSMYLCASSPLGAGERDEQFFGPGTRLTVL.

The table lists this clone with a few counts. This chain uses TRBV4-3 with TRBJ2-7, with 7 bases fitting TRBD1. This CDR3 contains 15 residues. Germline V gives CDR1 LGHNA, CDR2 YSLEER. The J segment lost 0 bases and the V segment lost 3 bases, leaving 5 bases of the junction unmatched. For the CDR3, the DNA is TGCGCCAGCAGCCAGACCGGGACAGTCTCCTACGAGCAGTACTTC. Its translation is CASSQTGTVSYEQYF.

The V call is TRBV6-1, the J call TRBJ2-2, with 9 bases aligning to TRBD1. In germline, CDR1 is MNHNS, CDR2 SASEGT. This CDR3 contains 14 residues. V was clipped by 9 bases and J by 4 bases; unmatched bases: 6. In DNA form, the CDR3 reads TGTGCCAGTGGGACAGGGACATCCACCGGGGAGCTGTTTTTT. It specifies CASGTGTSTGELFF.

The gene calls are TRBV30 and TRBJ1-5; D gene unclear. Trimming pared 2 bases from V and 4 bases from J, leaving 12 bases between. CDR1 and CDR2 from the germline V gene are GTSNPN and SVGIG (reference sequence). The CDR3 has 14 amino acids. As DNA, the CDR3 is TGTGCCTGGAGTTTGAAGGGAGGGAATCAGCCCCAGCATTTT. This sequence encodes CAWSLKGGNQPQHF.

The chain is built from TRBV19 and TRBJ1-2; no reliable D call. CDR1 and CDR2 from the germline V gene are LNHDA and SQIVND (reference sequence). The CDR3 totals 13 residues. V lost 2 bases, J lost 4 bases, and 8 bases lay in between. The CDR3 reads CASSITAVYGYTF. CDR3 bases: TGTGCCAGTAGTATAACGGCGGTCTATGGCTACACCTTC.

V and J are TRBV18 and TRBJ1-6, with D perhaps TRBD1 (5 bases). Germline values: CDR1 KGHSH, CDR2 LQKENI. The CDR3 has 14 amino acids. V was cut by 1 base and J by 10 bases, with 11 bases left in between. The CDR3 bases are TGTGCCAGCTCACCACTCGGGGGACGCTCACCCCTCCACTTT. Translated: CASSPLGGRSPLHF.